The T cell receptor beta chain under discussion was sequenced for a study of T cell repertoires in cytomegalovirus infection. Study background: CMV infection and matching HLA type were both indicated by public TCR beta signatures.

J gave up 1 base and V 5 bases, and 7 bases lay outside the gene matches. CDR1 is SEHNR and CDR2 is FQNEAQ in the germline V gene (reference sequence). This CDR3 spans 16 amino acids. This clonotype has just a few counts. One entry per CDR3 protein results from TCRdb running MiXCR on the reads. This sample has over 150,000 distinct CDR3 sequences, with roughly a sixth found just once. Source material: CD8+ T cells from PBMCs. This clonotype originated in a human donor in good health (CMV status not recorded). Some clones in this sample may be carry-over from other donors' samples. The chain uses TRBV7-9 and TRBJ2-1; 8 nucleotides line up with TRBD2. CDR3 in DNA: TGTGCCAGCAGCCCCTCAGCGGGGGAGTCCTACAATGAGCAGTTCTTC. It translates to CASSPSAGESYNEQFF.